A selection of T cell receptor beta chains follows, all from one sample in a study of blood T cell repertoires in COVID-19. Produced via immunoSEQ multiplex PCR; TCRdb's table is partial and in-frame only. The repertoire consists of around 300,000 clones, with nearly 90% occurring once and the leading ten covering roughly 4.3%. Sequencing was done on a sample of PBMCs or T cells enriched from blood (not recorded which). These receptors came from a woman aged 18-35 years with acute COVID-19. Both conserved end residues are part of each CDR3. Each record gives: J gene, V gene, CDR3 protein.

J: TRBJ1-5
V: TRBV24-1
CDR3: CATSADRGMGGNQPQHF

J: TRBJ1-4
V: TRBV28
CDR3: CASSLTSTNEKLFF

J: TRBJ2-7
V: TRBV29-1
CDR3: CSVGAGGLNYEQYF

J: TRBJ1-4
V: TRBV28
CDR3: CASRTPPGTGDEKLFF

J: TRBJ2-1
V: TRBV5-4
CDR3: CASTLLGLAGINEQFF

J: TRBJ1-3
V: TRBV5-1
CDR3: CASSAERIRDRGSGNTIYF

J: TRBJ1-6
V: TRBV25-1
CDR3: CASKWVEESPLHF

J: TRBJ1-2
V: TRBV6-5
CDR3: CASSYAGLEGYTF

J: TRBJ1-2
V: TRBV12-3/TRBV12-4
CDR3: CASRQGAGGYTF

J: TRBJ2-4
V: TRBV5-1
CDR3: CASSLARGEAKNIQYF

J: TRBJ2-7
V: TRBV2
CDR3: CASSETPLGSSYEQYF

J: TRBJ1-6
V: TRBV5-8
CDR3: CASSGRDRGLSPLHF

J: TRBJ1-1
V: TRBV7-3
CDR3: CASSGENGETEAFF

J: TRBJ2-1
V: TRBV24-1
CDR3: CATSDLGTSEYNEQFF

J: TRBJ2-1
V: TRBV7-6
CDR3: CASSLPSIVGREPSTNEQFF

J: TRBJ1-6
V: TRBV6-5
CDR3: CASSYGGSLRNSPLHF

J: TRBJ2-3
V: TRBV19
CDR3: CASRRGLAFSTDTQYF

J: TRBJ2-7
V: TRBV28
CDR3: CASTGRGNEQYF

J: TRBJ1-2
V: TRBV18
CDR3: CASSPLSVAGTGLIGYTF

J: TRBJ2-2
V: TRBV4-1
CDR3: CASSQDSSLVYDTGELFF

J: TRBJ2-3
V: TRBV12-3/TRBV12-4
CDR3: CAGRSGGTDTQYF

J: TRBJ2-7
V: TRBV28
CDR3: CASSLSPGFSYEQYF

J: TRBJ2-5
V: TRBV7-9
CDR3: CASSLGFSAGNLETQYF

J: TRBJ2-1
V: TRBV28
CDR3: CASSYPGKYANEQFF

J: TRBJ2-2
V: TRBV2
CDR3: CAGLPKGGIAGELFF

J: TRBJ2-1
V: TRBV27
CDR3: CASSPGQAQFF